This TCR beta chain was sequenced during a study of T cell responses to AZD1222 COVID-19 vaccine. A remark on this clone: Its matching antigen is unknown.

Overall study findings and caveats: Repertoires were collected only later (after the peak T cell response had occurred). Spike-wide coverage was observed for vaccine-associated CD4 TCRs, with dominant responses at 160-218 and 743-854. Seropositive AZD1222 recipients at baseline numbered only 5 to 7.

This CDR3 comprises 13 residues. V gave up 10 bases and J gave up 3 bases, with 12 bases separating them. Germline loops: CDR1 LNHDA, CDR2 SQIVND (reference sequence). Clones were sequenced by immunoSEQ multiplex PCR, and TCRdb holds only the in-frame ones, with some missing. The table has approximately 130,000 clones, roughly 87% seen once. The chain joins TRBV19 to TRBJ2-2; a possible D gene is TRBD1 (5 bases). The sequence derives from an adult who received the AZD1222 COVID-19 vaccine. The sample here was peripheral blood, taken 28 days after the second AZD1222 dose. The CDR3 sequence: CATLRAYTGELFF. CDR3 DNA: TGTGCCACCCTCAGGGCCTACACCGGGGAGCTGTTTTTT.